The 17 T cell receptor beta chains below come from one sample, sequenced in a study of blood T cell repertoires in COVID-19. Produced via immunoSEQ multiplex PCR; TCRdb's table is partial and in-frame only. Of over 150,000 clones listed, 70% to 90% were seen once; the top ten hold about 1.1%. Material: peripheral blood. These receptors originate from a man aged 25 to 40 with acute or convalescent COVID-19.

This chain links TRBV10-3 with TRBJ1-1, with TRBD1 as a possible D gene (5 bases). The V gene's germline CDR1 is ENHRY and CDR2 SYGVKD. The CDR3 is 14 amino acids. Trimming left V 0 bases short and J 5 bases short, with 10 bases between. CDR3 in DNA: TGTGCCATCAGTGAGTCCGGGGGTTGGACTGAAGCTTTCTTT. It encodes CAISESGGWTEAFF.

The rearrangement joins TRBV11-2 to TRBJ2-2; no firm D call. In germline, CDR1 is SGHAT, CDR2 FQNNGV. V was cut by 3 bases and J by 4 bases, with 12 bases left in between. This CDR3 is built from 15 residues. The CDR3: CASSFRGLGTGELFF. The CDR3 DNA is TGTGCCAGCAGCTTTCGTGGCCTAGGCACCGGGGAGCTGTTTTTT.

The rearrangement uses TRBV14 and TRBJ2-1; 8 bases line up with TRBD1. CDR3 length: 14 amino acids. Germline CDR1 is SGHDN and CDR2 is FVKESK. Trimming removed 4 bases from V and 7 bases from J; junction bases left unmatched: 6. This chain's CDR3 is CASSPWTGTNEQFF. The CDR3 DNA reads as TGTGCCAGCAGCCCCTGGACAGGGACAAATGAGCAGTTCTTC.

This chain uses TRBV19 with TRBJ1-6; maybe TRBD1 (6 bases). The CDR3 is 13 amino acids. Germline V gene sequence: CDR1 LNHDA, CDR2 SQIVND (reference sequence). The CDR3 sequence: CATQRGINSPLHF. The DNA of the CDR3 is TGTGCGACACAGAGGGGGATAAATTCACCCCTCCACTTT.

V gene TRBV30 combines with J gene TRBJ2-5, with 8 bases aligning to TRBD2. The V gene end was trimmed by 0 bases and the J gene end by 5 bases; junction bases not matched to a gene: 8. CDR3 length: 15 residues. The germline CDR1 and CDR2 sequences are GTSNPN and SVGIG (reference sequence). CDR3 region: CAWSVLAGRGETQYF. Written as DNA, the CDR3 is TGTGCCTGGAGTGTATTAGCGGGAAGGGGTGAGACCCAGTACTTC.

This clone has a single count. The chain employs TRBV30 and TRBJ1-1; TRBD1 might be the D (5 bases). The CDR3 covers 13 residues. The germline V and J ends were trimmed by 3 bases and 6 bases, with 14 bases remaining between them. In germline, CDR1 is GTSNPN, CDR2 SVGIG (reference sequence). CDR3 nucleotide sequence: TGTGCCTGGAGCCATACTACGGGGGCTGAAGCTTTCTTT. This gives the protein CAWSHTTGAEAFF.

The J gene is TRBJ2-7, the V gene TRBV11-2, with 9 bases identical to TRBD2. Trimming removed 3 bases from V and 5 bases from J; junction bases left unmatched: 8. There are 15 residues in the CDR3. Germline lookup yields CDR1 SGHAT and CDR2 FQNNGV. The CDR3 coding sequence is TGTGCCAGCAGCTTGGCCAGGGGACTAGCCGACGAGCAGTACTTC. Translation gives CASSLARGLADEQYF.

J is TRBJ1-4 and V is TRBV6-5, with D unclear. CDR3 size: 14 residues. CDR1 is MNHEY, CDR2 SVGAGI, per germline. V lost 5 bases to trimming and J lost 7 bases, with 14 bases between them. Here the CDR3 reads CASSLRVRGEKLFF. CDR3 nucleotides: TGTGCCAGCAGTCTGCGGGTCCGGGGTGAAAAACTGTTTTTT.

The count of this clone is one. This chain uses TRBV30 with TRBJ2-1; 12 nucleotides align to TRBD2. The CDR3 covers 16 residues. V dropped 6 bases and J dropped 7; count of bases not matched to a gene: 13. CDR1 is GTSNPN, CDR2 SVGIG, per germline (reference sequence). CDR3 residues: CACPERLAGVGNEQFF. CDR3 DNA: TGTGCCTGTCCCGAACGACTAGCGGGAGTTGGTAATGAGCAGTTCTTC. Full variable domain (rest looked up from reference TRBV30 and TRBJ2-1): SQTIHQWPATLVQPVGSPLSLECTVEGTSNPNLYWYRQAAGRGLQLLFYSVGIGQISSEVPQNLSASRPQDRQFILSSKKLLLSDSGFYLCACPERLAGVGNEQFFGPGTRLTVL.

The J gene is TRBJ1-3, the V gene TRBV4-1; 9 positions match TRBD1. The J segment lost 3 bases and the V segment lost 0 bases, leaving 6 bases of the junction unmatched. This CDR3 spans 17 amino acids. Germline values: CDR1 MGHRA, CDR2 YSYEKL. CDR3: CASSQDPQGAYGNTIYF. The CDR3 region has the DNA TGCGCCAGCAGCCAAGATCCACAGGGGGCTTATGGAAACACCATATATTTT.

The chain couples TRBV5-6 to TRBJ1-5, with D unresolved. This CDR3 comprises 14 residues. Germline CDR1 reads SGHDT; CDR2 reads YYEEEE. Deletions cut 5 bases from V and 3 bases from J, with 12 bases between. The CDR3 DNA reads TGTGCCAGCAGGCCCCGCGGGTCCAATCAGCCCCAGCATTTT. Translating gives CASRPRGSNQPQHF.

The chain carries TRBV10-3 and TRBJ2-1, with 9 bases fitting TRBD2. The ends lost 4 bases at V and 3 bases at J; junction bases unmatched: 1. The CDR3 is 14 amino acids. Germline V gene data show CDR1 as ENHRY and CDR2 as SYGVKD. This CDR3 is CAISGLADYNEQFF. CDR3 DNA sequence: TGTGCCATCAGTGGACTAGCGGACTACAATGAGCAGTTCTTC.

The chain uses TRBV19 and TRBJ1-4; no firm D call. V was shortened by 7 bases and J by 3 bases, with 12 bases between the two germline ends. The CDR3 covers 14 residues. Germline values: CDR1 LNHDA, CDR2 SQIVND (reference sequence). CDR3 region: CASNSADSNEKLFF. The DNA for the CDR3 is TGTGCCAGTAACTCCGCCGACTCTAATGAAAAACTGTTTTTT.

The DNA for the CDR3 is TGTGCCAGCAGCGTAGGAACAGGGATCGAAGCTTTCTTT. Protein product: CASSVGTGIEAFF. The chain is built from TRBV9 and TRBJ1-1, with a tentative D call TRBD1 (6 bases). Trimming left V 0 bases short and J 8 bases short, with 11 bases between. Germline CDR1 and CDR2: SGDLS and YYNGEE. The CDR3 spans 13 residues.

CDR3 residues: CASSQGRGAQETQYF. The CDR3 DNA follows: TGTGCCAGCAGCCAGGGGCGGGGGGCGCAAGAGACCCAGTACTTC. The rearrangement links TRBV3-1 (or the pseudogene TRBV3-2) to TRBJ2-5, with TRBD2 matching over 8 bases. Germline CDR1 reads LGHDT; CDR2 reads YNNKEL (reference sequence). The length of the CDR3 is 15 residues. The V segment lost 3 bases and the J segment 2 bases; nucleotides outside the gene matches: 5.

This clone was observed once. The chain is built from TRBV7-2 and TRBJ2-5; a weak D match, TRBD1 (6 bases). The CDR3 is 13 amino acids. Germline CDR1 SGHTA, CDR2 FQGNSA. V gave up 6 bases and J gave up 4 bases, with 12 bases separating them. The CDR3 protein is CASRGQGRETQYF. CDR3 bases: TGTGCCAGCAGGGGGCAGGGGAGAGAGACCCAGTACTTC.

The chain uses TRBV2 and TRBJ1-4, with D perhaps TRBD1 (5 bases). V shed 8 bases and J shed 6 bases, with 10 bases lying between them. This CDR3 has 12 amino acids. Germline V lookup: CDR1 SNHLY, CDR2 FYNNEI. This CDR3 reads CASRGGDEKLFF. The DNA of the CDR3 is TGTGCCAGCCGCGGGGGGGATGAAAAACTGTTTTTT.